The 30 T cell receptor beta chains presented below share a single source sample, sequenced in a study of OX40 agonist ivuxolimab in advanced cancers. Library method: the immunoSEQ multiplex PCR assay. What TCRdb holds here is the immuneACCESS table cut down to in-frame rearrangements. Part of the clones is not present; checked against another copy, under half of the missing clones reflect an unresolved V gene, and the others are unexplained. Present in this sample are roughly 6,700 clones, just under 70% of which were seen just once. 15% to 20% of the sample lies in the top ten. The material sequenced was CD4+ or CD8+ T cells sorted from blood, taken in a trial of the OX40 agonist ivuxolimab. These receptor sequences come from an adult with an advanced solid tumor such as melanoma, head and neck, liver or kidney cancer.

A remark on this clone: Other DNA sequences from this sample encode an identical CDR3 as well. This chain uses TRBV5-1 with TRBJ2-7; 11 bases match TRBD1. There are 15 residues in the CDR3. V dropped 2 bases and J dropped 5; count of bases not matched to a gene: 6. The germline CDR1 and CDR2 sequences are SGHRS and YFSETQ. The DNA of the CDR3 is TGCGCCAGCAGCTTCGTAGGGACAGGGGGAAACGAGCAGTACTTC. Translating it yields CASSFVGTGGNEQYF.

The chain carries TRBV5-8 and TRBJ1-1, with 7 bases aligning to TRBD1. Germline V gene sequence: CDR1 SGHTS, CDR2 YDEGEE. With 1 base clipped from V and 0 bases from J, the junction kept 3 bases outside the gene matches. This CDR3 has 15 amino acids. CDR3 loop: CASSLPRGLNTEAFF. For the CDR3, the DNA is TGTGCCAGCAGCTTGCCCAGGGGGTTGAACACTGAAGCTTTCTTT.

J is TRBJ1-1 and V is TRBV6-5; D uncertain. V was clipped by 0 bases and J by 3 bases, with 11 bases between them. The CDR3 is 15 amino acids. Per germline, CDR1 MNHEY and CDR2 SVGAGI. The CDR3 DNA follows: TGTGCCAGCAGTTACTCGAGGGTTTACGACACTGAAGCTTTCTTT. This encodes CASSYSRVYDTEAFF.

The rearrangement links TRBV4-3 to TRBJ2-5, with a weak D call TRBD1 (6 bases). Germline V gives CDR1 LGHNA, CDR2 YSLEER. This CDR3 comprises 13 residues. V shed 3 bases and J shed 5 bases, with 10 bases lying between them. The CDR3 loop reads CASSQNRVETQYF. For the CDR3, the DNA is TGCGCCAGCAGCCAGAACAGGGTGGAGACCCAGTACTTC.

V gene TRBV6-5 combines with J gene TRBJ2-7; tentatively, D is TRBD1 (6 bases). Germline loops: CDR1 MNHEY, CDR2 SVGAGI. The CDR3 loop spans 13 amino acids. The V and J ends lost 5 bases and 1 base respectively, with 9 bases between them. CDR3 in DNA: TGTGCCAGCAGTGGACAGCTGTCCTACGAGCAGTACTTC. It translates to CASSGQLSYEQYF.

The CDR3 sequence is CASSLDSGSGEQFF. In DNA, the CDR3 is TGCGCCAGCAGCTTGGATTCCGGATCCGGTGAGCAGTTCTTC. The chain links TRBV5-1 to TRBJ2-1, with D unresolved. V lost 0 bases and J lost 9, with 13 bases in between. This CDR3 has 14 residues. Germline CDR1 reads SGHRS; CDR2 reads YFSETQ.

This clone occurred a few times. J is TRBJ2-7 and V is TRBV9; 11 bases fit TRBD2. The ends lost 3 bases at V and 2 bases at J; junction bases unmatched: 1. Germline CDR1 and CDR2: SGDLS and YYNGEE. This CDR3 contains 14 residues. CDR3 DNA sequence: TGTGCCAGCAGCGATAGCGGGAGGGCCTACGAGCAGTACTTC. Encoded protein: CASSDSGRAYEQYF. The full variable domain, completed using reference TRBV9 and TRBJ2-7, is DSGVTQTPKHLITATGQRVTLRCSPRSGDLSVYWYQQSLDQGLQFLIQYYNGEERAKGNILERFSAQQFPDLHSELNLSSLELGDSALYFCASSDSGRAYEQYFGPGTRLTVT.

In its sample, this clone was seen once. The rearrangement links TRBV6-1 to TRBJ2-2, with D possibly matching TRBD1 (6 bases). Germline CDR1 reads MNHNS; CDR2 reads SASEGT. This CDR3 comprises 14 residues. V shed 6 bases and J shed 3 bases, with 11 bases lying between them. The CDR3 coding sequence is TGTGCCAGCAGAACAGGGAAATACACCGGGGAGCTGTTTTTT. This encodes CASRTGKYTGELFF.

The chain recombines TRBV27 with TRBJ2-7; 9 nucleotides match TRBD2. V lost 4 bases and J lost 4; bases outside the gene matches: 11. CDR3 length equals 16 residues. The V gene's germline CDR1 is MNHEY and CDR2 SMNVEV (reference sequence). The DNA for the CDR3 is TGTGCCAGCAGTTCGACACCTTTAGCGGGAGCTTACGAGCAGTACTTC. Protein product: CASSSTPLAGAYEQYF.

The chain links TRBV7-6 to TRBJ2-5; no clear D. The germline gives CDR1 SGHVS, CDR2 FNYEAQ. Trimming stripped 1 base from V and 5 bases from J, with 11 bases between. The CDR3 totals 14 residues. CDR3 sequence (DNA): TGTGCCAGCAGCTTAGGTAGTCCTGGGGAGACCCAGTACTTC. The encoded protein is CASSLGSPGETQYF.

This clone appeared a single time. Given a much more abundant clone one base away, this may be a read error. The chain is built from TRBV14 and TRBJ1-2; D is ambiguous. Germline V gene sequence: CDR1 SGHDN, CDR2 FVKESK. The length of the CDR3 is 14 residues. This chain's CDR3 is CAGSRGLANYGYTF. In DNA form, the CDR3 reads TGTGCCGGCAGCCGAGGGCTGGCTAACTATGGCTACACCTTC.

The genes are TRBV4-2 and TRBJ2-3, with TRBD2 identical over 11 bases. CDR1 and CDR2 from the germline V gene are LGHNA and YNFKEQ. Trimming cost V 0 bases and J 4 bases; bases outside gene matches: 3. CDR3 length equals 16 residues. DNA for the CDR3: TGTGCCAGCAGCCAAGATGTAGCGGGGGGGCCAGATACGCAGTATTTT. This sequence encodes CASSQDVAGGPDTQYF.

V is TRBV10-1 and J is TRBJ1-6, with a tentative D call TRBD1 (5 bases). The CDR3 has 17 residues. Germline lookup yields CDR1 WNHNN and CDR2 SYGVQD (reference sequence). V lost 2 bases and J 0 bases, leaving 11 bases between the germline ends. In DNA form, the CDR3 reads TGCGCCAGCAGTGAGCGGGGGGGGGACTCCTATAATTCACCCCTCCACTTT. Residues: CASSERGGDSYNSPLHF.

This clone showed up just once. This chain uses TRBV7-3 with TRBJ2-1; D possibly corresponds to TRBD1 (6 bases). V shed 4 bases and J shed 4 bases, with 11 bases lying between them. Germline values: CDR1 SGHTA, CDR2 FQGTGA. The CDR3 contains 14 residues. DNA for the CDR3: TGTGCCAGCAGCTCGACTACAGGGTACAATGAGCAGTTCTTC. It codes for CASSSTTGYNEQFF.

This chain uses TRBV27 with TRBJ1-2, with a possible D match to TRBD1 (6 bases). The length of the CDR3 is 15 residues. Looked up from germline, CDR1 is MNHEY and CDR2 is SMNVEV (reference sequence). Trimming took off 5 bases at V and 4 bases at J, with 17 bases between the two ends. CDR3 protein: CASSRTQTGSYGYTF. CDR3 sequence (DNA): TGTGCCAGCAGTCGGACCCAAACAGGGTCCTATGGCTACACCTTC.

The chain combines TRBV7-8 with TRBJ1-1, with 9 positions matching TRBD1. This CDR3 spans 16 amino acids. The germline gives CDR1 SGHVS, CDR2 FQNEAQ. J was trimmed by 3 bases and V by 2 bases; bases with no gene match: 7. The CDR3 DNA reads TGTGCCAGCAGCTTATGGGTAGACAGGGGGGACACTGAAGCTTTCTTT. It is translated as CASSLWVDRGDTEAFF.

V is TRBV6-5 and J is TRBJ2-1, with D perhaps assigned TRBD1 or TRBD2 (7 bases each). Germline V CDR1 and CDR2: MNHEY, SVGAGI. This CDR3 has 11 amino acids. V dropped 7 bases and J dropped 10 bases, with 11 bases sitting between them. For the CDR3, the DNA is TGTGCCAGCAATCAGGGGGGGGAGCAGTTCTTC. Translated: CASNQGGEQFF.

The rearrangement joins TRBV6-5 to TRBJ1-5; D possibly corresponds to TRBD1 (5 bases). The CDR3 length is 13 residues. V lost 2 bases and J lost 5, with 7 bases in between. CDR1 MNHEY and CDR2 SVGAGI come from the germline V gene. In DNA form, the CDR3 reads TGTGCCAGCAGTTACAGGGGCCATCAGCCCCAGCATTTT. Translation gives CASSYRGHQPQHF.

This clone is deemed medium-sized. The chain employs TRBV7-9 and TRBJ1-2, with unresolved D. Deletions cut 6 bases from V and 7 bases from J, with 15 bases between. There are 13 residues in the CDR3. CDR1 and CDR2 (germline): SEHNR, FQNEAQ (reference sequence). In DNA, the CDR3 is TGTGCCAGCAGATCGCCGGGAGACACTGGCTACACCTTC. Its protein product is CASRSPGDTGYTF.

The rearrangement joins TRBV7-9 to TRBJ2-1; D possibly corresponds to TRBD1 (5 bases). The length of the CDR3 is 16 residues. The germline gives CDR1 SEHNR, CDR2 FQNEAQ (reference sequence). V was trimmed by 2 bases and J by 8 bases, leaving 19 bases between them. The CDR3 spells CASSLNLDIGGYEQFF. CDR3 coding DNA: TGTGCCAGCAGCTTAAATTTGGACATCGGCGGCTATGAGCAGTTCTTC. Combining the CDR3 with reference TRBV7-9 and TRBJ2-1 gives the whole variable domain DTGVSQNPRHKITKRGQNVTFRCDPISEHNRLYWYRQTLGQGPEFLTYFQNEAQLEKSRLLSDRFSAERPKGSFSTLEIQRTEQGDSAMYLCASSLNLDIGGYEQFFGPGTRLTVL.

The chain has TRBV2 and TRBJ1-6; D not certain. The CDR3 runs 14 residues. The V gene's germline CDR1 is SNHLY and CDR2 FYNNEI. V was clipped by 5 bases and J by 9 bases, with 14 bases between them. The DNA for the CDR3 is TGTGCCAGCAGTTCCGGCCTAGAGGGTTCACCCCTCCACTTT. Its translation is CASSSGLEGSPLHF. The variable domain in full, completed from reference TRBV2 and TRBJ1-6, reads EPEVTQTPSHQVTQMGQEVILRCVPISNHLYFYWYRQILGQKVEFLVSFYNNEISEKSEIFDDQFSVERPDGSNFTLKIRSTKLEDSAMYFCASSSGLEGSPLHFGNGTRLTVT.

CDR3 nucleotide sequence: TGTGCCAGCAGTGACGTGGCAGGGGTTGGGTATGGCTACACCTTC. It translates to CASSDVAGVGYGYTF. The chain combines TRBV6-4 with TRBJ1-2, with D tentatively TRBD1 (6 bases). Germline CDR1 and CDR2: MRHNA and SNTAGT. V lost 2 bases, J lost 5 bases, and 15 bases lay in between. The CDR3 totals 15 residues.

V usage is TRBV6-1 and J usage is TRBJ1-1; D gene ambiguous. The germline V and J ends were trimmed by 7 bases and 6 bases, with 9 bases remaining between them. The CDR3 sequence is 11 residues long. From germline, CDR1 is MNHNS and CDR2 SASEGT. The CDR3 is CASNFNAEAFF. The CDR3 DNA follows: TGTGCCAGCAACTTTAACGCTGAAGCTTTCTTT.

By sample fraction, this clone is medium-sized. The CDR3 DNA reads TGTGCTTCTTCACGAGGGGGACAGGGGTTAACTGAAGCTTTCTTT. It is translated as CASSRGGQGLTEAFF. V and J are TRBV19 and TRBJ1-1; 10 positions match TRBD1. This CDR3 has 15 amino acids. Germline V lookup: CDR1 LNHDA, CDR2 SQIVND (reference sequence). The full variable domain, with the rest looked up from reference TRBV19 and TRBJ1-1, is DGGITQSPKYLFRKEGQNVTLSCEQNLNHDAMYWYRQDPGQGLRLIYYSQIVNDFQKGDIAEGYSVSREKKESFPLTVTSAQKNPTAFYLCASSRGGQGLTEAFFGQGTRLTVV.

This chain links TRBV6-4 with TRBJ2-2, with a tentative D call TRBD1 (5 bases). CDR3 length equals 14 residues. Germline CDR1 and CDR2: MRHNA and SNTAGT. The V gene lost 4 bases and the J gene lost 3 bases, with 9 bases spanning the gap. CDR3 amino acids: CASSVGADTGELFF. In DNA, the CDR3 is TGTGCCAGCAGTGTAGGGGCGGACACCGGGGAGCTGTTTTTT.

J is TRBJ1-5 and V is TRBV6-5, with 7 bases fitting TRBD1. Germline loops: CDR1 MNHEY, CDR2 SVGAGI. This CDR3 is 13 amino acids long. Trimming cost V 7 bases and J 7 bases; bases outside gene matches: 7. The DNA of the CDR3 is TGTGCCAGCAATACAGGGGTATACCAGCCCCAGCATTTT. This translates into CASNTGVYQPQHF.

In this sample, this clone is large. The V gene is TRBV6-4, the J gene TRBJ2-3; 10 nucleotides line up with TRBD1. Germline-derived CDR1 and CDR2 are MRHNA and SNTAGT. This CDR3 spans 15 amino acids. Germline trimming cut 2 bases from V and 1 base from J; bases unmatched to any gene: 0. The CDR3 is CASSDGTGGTDTQYF. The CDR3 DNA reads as TGTGCCAGCAGTGACGGGACAGGGGGCACAGATACGCAGTATTTT.

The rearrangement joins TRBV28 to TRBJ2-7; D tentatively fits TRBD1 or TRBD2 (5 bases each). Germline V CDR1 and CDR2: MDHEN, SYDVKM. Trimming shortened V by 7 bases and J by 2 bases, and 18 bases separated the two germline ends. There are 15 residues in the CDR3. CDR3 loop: CASNLPRDGTYEQYF. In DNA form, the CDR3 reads TGTGCCAGCAACCTACCCCGGGACGGAACCTACGAGCAGTACTTC.

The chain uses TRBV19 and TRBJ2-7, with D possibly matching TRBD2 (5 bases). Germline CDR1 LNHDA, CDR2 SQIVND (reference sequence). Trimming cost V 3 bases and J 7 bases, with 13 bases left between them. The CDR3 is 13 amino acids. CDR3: CASSMLDTGEQYF. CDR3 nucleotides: TGTGCCAGTAGTATGTTAGATACGGGGGAGCAGTACTTC.

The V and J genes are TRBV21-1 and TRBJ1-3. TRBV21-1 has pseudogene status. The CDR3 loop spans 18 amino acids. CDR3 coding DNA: TGTGCCAGCAGCAAAGAGGGAAGGGAACGAGACTCTGGAAACACCATATATTTT. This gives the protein CASSKEGRERDSGNTIYF.